This T cell receptor beta chain appears in the sequencing data of a study of long-term antiretroviral therapy in people with HIV. immunoSEQ v3.0 was run at survey level. Profiling relied on immunoSEQ multiplex PCR, and the TCRdb table lists in-frame clones only, not all of them. The data contain some 11,000 clones, roughly 80% of them singletons. This CDR3 region has 17 residues. The V end was cut by 0 bases, the J end by 2 bases, with 17 bases between. CDR1 SGHNT and CDR2 YYREEE come from the germline V gene (reference sequence). The source material was unsorted PBMCs, sampled at the start of antiretroviral therapy, before treatment. The clonotype comes from a man aged 25-45 years with HIV. The chain uses TRBV5-4 and TRBJ1-2; D perhaps matches TRBD1 (6 bases). CDR3 DNA: TGTGCCAGCAGCTTGGAACAGGGCCTTTTAAAAAACTATGGCTACACCTTC. Amino acids: CASSLEQGLLKNYGYTF.